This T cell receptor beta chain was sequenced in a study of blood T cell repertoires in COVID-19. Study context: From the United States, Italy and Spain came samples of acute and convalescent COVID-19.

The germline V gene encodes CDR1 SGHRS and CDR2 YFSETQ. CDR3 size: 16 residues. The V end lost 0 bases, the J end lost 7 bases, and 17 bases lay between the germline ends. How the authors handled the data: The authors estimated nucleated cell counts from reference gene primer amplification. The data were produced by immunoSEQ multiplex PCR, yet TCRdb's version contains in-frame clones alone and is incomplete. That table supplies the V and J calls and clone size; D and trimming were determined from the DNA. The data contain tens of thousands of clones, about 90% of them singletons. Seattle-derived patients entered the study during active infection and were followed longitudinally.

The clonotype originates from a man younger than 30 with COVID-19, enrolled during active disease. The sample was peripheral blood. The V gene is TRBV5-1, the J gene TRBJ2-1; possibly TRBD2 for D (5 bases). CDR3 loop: CASSLALGSGGNEQFF. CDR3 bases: TGCGCCAGCAGCTTGGCCCTGGGAAGTGGCGGGAATGAGCAGTTCTTC.